This TCR beta chain was found in a study of beta chain features in type 1 diabetes. Study-wide context: On cell yields, gender and age, patients and healthy donors were similar.

The study, taken as a whole, reports: TCRB CDR3s from Type 1 diabetes patients were moderately but significantly shorter in all four CD4+ subsets.

This CDR3 region has 14 residues. From germline, CDR1 is SGHRS and CDR2 YFSETQ. V was clipped by 0 bases and J by 4 bases, with 10 bases between them. Stem cell-like memory, regulatory, central memory and naive CD4+ cells were sorted via CD45RO/CCR7/CD25/CD127/CD95/CD27. With regard to this clone: Its specificity is not known.

What was sequenced were expressed TCRB transcripts, since all of the isolated RNA had been reverse transcribed. Measured with immunoSEQ multiplex PCR; TCRdb has only the in-frame clones, and not every one. The data contain a few hundred thousand clones, around 25% of them singletons. This TCR was sampled from a woman aged 25 to 39 with type 1 diabetes. V gene TRBV5-1 combines with J gene TRBJ2-5, with a tentative D call TRBD2 (7 bases). The sequenced sample was naive CD4+ T cells from blood. CDR3 DNA: TGCGCCAGCAGCTTGGCCGGGGGGCGAGAGACCCAGTACTTC. The encoded protein is CASSLAGGRETQYF.